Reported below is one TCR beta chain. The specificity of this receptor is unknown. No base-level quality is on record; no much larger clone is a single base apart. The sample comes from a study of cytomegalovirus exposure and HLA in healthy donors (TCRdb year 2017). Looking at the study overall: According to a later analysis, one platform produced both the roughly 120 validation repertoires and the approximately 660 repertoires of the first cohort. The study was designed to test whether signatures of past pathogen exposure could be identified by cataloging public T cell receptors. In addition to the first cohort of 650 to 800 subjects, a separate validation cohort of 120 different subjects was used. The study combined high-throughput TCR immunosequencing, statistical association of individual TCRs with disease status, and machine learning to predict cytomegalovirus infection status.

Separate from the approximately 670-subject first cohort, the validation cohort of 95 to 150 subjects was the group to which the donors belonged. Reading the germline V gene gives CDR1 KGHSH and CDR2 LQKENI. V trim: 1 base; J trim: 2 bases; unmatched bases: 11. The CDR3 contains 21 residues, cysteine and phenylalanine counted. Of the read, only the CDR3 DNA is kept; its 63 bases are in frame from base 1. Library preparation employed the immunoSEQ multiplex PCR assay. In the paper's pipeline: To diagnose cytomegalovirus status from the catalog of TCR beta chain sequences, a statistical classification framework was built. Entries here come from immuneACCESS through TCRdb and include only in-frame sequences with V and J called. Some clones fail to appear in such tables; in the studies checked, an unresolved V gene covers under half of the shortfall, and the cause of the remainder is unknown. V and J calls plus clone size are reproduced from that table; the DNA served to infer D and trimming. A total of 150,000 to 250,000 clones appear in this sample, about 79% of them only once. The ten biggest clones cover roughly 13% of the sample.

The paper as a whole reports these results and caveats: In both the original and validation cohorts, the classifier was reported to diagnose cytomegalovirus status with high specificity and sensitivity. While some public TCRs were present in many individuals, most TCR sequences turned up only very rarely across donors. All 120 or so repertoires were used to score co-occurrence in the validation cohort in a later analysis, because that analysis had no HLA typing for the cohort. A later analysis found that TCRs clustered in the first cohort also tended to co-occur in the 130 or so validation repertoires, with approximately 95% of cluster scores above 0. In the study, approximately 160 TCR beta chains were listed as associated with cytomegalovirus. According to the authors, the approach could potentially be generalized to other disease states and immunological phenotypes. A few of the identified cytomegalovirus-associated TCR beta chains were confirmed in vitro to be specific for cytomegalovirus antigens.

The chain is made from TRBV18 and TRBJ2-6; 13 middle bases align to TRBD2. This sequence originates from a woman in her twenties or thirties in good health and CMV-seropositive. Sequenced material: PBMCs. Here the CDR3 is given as CASSPRVELAGGPPGANVLTF. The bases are TGTGCCAGCTCACCACGAGTCGAACTAGCGGGAGGGCCCCCTGGGGCCAACGTCCTGACTTTC. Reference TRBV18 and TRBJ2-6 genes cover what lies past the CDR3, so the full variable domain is NAGVMQNPRHLVRRRGQEARLRCSPMKGHSHVYWYRQLPEEGLKFMVYLQKENIIDESGMPKERFSAEFPKEGPSILRIQQVVRGDSAAYFCASSPRVELAGGPPGANVLTFGAGSRLTVL.